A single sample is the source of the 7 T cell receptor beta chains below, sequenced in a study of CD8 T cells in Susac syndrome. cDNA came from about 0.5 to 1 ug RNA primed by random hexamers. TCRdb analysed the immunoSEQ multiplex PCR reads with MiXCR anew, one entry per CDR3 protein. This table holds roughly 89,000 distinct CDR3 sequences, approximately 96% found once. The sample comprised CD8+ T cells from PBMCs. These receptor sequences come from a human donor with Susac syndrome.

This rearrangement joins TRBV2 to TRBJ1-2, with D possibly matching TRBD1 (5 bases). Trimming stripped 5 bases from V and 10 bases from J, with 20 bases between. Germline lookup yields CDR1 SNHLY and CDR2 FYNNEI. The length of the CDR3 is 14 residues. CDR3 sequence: CASSPPGVGNDYTF. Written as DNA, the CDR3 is TGTGCCAGCAGTCCTCCGGGGGTGGGAAACGACTACACCTTC.

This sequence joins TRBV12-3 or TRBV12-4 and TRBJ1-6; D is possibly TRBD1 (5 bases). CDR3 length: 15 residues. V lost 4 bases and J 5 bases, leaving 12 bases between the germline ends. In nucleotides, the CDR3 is TGTGCCAGCAGTTCCGCAGGGATGGATAATTCACCCCTCCACTTT. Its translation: CASSSAGMDNSPLHF.

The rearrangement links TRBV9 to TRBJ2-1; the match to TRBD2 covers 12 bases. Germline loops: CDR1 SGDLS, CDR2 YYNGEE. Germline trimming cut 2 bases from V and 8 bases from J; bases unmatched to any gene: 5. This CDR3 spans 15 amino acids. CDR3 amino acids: CASSVRLAGVDEQFF. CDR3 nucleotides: TGTGCCAGCAGCGTCCGACTAGCGGGGGTCGATGAGCAGTTCTTC.

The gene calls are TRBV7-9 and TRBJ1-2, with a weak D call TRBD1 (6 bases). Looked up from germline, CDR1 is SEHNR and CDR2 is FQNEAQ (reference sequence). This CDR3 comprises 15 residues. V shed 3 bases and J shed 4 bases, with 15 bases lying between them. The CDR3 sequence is CASSFGPGQLYGYTF. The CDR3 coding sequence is TGTGCCAGCAGCTTCGGCCCCGGACAGCTCTATGGCTACACCTTC.

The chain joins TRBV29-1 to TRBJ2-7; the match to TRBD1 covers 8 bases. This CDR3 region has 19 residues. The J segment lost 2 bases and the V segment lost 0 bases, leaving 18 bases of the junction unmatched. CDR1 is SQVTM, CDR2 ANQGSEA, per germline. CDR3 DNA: TGCAGCGTTGAAGATCGGGGTTCCATCAACAGGGGGATGACCTACGAGCAGTACTTC. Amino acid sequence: CSVEDRGSINRGMTYEQYF.

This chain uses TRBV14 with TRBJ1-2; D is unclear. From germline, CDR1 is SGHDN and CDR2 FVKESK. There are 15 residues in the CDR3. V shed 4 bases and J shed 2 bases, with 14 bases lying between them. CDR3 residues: CASSRVGPINYGYTF. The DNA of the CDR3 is TGTGCCAGCAGCCGTGTAGGACCCATAAACTATGGCTACACCTTC.

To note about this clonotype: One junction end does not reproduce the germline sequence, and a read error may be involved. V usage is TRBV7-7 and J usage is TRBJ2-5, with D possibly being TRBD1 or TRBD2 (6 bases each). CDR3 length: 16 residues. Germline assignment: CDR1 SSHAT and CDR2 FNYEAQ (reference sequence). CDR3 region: CASSLASGGHWETQYF. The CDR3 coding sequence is TGTGCTAGCAGCTTAGCGTCCGGGGGCCACTGGGAGACCCAGTACTTC. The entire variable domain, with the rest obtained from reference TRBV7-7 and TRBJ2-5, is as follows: GAGVSQSPRYKVTKRGQDVTLRCDPISSHATLYWYQQALGQGPEFLTYFNYEAQPDKSGLPSDRFSAERPEGSISTLTIQRTEQRDSAMYRCASSLASGGHWETQYFGPGTRLLVL.